The present entry profiles one TCR beta chain with its context. These data come from a study of T cell changes during pregnancy in multiple sclerosis. The CDR3 totals 15 residues. Germline V lookup: CDR1 LGHNA, CDR2 YSLEER. V was clipped by 0 bases and J by 2 bases, with 10 bases between them. Only in-frame clones appear in the TCRdb table, and some are missing; sequencing was by immunoSEQ multiplex PCR. This table holds more than 25,000 clones, around 91% found once. The starting material was CD8+ T cells from peripheral blood mononuclear cells, obtained in the second trimester of pregnancy. The TCR comes from a female donor in good health, enrolled as a control in a pregnancy study. The genes are TRBV4-3 and TRBJ1-1, with D tentatively TRBD1 (5 bases). The CDR3 DNA sequence: TGCGCCAGCAGCCAAGACCGGGGGGGTAACACTGAAGCTTTCTTT. Its protein product is CASSQDRGGNTEAFF.